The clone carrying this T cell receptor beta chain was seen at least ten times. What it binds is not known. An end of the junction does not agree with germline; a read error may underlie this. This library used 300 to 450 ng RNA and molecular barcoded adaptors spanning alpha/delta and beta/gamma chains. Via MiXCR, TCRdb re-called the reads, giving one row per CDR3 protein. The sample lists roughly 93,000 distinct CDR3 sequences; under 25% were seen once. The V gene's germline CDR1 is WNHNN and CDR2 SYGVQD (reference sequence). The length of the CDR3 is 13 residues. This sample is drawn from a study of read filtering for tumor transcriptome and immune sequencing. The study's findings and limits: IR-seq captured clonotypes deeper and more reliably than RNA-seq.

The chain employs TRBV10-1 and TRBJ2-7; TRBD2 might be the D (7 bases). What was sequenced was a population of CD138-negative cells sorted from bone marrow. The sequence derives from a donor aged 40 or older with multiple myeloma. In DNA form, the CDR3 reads TGCGCCAGCAGTGAGCCAATGCGGGGGACAAGTTGCTTC. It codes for CASSEPMRGTSCF.